This TCR beta chain was obtained from a study of cytomegalovirus exposure and HLA in healthy donors. Regarding the study as a whole: In a later analysis, at a false discovery rate of 0.05, roughly 17,000 TCR beta sequences matched HLA alleles.

The CDR3 covers 16 residues. With 2 bases clipped from V and 4 bases from J, the junction kept 7 bases outside the gene matches. Germline-derived CDR1 and CDR2 are MNHEY and SVGAGI. 60 Vbeta and 13 Jbeta primers were used in PCR. TCRdb's table, derived via immunoSEQ multiplex PCR, lists solely in-frame clones and lacks some. The sample includes more than 150,000 clones, around three quarters of them seen just once. Turning to this clone: Antigen specificity is unknown.

This sequence was found in a woman in her 50s in good health and CMV-seropositive. The V and J genes are TRBV6-5 and TRBJ1-2; 10 positions agree with TRBD1. Sequences were obtained from PBMCs. The CDR3: CASSYNGQGGLYGYTF. The CDR3 nucleotides read TGTGCCAGCAGTTACAACGGACAGGGGGGACTCTATGGCTACACCTTC.